This T cell receptor (beta chain) was retrieved from a study of beta chain features in type 1 diabetes. Expressed TCRB transcripts were sequenced, since all the RNA that had been isolated was reverse transcribed. Assay used: immunoSEQ multiplex PCR; TCRdb lists only in-frame clones, some missing. Among 110,000 to 150,000 clones listed, about 7.1% were seen once. It was one heparinised blood draw, averaging roughly 0.11 L, that each donor gave. Regarding the study as a whole: Relative to healthy donors, patients appeared to have naive, central memory and Treg TCRB repertoires that were more similar. High-TCR-expressing cells could be over-represented by cDNA sequencing.

On this clone: The target antigen is unknown.

The V gene end was trimmed by 2 bases and the J gene end by 4 bases; junction bases not matched to a gene: 8. Germline V gives CDR1 SEHNR, CDR2 FQNEAQ (reference sequence). This CDR3 has 16 residues. This sequence originates from a woman in her thirties in good health. The chain recombines TRBV7-9 with TRBJ2-7; the match to TRBD2 covers 10 bases. Sequencing used central memory CD4+ T cells from blood. In DNA form, the CDR3 reads TGTGCCAGCAGCTTACCTAGCGGGAGCGGGAGGTACGAGCAGTACTTC. Protein: CASSLPSGSGRYEQYF.